This TCR beta chain was recovered during a study of graft-versus-host responses after intestinal transplantation. Using immunoSEQ multiplex PCR, the repertoire was profiled, and TCRdb retains in-frame clones only, with some absent. Of about 100,000 clones detected, more than 80% appear once; the ten largest clones hold 15% to 20%. The sequencing here drew on PBMCs, taken about 440 days after intestinal transplant. This TCR was sampled from a human patient who received an intestinal transplant, so some T cells may come from the graft donor.

The CDR3: CASSVTSGAYNEQFF. The CDR3, as DNA: TGTGCCAGCAGCGTGACTAGCGGGGCCTACAATGAGCAGTTCTTC. V usage is TRBV7-6 and J usage is TRBJ2-1, with 11 positions matching TRBD2. Losses at the gene ends were 5 bases for V and 2 bases for J; bases not matched to a gene: 2. The germline V gene encodes CDR1 SGHVS and CDR2 FNYEAQ. The length of the CDR3 is 15 residues.